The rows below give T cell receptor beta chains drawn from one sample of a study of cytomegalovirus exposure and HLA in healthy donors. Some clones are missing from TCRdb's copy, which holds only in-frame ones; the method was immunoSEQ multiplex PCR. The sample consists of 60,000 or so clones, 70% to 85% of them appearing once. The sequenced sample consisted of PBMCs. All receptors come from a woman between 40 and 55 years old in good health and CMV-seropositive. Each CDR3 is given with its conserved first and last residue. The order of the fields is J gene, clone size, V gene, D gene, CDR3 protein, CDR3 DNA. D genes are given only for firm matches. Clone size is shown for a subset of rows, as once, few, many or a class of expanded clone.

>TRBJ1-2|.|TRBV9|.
CASSVDRDDGNYGYTF
TGTGCCAGCAGCGTAGACAGGGATGATGGGAACTATGGCTACACCTTC
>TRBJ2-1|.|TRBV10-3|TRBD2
CAISWGTSGDSSYNEQFF
TGTGCCATCAGCTGGGGGACTAGCGGGGATAGCTCCTACAATGAGCAGTTCTTC
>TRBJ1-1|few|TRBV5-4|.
CASSTSDRKNTEAFF
TGTGCCAGCAGCACCTCGGACAGAAAGAACACTGAAGCTTTCTTT
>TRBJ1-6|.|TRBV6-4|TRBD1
CAITLSGTGDSSPLHF
TGTGCTATAACTCTCTCCGGGACAGGGGACAGTTCACCCCTCCACTTT
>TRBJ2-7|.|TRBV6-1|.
CASSEGRGSRYHEQYF
TGTGCCAGCAGTGAAGGCAGGGGATCCCGCTACCACGAGCAGTACTTC
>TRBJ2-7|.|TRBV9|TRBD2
CASSVFAGGEQYF
TGTGCCAGCAGCGTATTTGCGGGAGGGGAGCAGTACTTC
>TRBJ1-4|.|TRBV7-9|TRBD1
CASSPRGQVEKLFF
TGTGCCAGCAGCCCCAGGGGGCAGGTTGAAAAACTGTTTTTT
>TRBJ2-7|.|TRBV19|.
CASSIDLSGYEQYF
TGTGCCAGTAGTATAGATCTATCAGGGTACGAGCAGTACTTC
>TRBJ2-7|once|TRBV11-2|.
CASSPPSDYEQYF
TGTGCCAGCAGCCCCCCATCAGACTACGAGCAGTACTTC
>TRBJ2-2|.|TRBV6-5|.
CASTPSGGYTGELFF
TGTGCCAGCACCCCCTCCGGGGGATACACCGGGGAGCTGTTTTTT
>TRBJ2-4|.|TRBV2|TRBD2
CASSDPGTSGGRENIQYF
TGTGCCAGCAGTGATCCCGGGACTAGCGGGGGGCGGGAGAACATTCAGTACTTC
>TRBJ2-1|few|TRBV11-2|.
CASSGTDRPSYNEQFF
TGTGCCAGCAGCGGAACCGACAGGCCCTCCTACAATGAGCAGTTCTTC
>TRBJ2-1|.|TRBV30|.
CAWSVMGGGVAYNEQFF
TGTGCCTGGAGTGTAATGGGGGGGGGCGTCGCCTACAATGAGCAGTTCTTC
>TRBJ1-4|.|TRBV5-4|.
CASSLEGLNEKLFF
TGTGCCAGCAGCTTGGAGGGGTTGAATGAAAAACTGTTTTTT
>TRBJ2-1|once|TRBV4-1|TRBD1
CASSPGTGYNEQFF
TGCGCCAGCAGCCCCGGGACAGGGTACAATGAGCAGTTCTTC
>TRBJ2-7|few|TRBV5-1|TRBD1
CASNKGHFLQGSYEQYF
TGCGCCAGCAACAAAGGGCATTTTCTACAGGGGTCCTACGAGCAGTACTTC
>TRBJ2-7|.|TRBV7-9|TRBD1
CASNKGAADEQYF
TGTGCCAGTAATAAGGGGGCGGCGGACGAGCAGTACTTC
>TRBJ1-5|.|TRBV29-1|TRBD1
CSVETRDSFRTQHF
TGCAGCGTTGAGACCCGGGACAGTTTTCGGACCCAGCATTTT
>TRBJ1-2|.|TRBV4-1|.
CASSHLQGENYGYTF
TGCGCCAGCAGCCACCTACAGGGAGAGAACTATGGCTACACCTTC
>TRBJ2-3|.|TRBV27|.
CASSPPGDTQYF
TGTGCCAGCAGTCCCCCGGGGGATACGCAGTATTTT
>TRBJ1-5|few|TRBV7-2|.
CASSYRAYSNQPQHF
TGTGCCAGCAGCTACAGAGCCTATAGCAATCAGCCCCAGCATTTT
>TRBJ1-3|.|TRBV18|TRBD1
CASSPPDRGRLSGNTIYF
TGTGCCAGCTCACCACCTGACAGGGGGCGATTATCTGGAAACACCATATATTTT
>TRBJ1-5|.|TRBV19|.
CASSPQAGGSSNQPQHF
TGTGCCAGTAGTCCGCAGGCGGGTGGGTCTAGCAATCAGCCCCAGCATTTT
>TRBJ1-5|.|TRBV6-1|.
CASSERGAQPQHF
TGTGCCAGCAGTGAACGGGGGGCCCAGCCCCAGCATTTT
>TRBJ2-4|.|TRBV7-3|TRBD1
CASSLGTGGLTKNIQYF
TGTGCCAGCAGCTTAGGGACAGGGGGTCTTACCAAAAACATTCAGTACTTC
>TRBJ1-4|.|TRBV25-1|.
CASSDLPGKLFF
TGTGCCAGCAGTGATCTACCGGGAAAACTGTTTTTT
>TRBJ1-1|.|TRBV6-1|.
CASRHGQPNTEAFF
TGTGCCAGCAGACATGGACAGCCTAACACTGAAGCTTTCTTT
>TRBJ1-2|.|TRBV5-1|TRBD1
CASSLDGQGDGYTF
TGCGCCAGCAGCTTGGATGGACAGGGCGATGGCTACACCTTC
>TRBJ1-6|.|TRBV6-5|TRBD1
CASSYEYRGSPLHF
TGTGCCAGCAGTTACGAATACAGGGGATCACCCCTCCACTTT
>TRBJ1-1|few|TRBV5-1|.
CASSLGRGPTEAFF
TGCGCCAGCAGCTTGGGGAGGGGTCCCACTGAAGCTTTCTTT
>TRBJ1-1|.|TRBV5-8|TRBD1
CASSWGQGNMNTEAFF
TGTGCCAGCAGCTGGGGACAGGGAAACATGAACACTGAAGCTTTCTTT
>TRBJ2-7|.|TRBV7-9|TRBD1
CASSRGTEGQYF
TGTGCCAGCAGCCGAGGGACAGAAGGGCAGTACTTC
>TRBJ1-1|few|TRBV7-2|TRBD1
CASSSRPDRGLNTEAFF
TGTGCCAGCAGCTCTCGCCCCGACAGGGGTTTGAACACTGAAGCTTTCTTT
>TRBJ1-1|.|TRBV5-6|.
CASSSTGMNTEAFF
TGTGCCAGCAGCTCAACAGGGATGAACACTGAAGCTTTCTTT
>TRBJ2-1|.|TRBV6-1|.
CASSAGLHGDNEQFF
TGTGCCAGCAGTGCGGGACTCCACGGAGACAATGAGCAGTTCTTC
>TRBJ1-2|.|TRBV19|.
CASIPTGVGYGYTF
TGTGCCAGTATACCAACCGGGGTGGGCTATGGCTACACCTTC
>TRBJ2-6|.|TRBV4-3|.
CASSQDLGANVLTF
TGCGCCAGCAGCCAAGACTTAGGGGCCAACGTCCTGACTTTC
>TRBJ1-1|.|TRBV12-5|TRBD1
CASGLARTGADTEAFF
TGTGCTAGTGGTTTGGCCCGGACAGGGGCCGACACTGAAGCTTTCTTT
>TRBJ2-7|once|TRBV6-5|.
CASRQADEQYF
TGTGCCAGCAGACAGGCGGACGAGCAGTACTTC
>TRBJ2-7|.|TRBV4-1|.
CASSPRSNFYEQYF
TGCGCCAGCAGCCCGCGATCAAACTTCTACGAGCAGTACTTC
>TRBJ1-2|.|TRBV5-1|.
CASSPFSQTEGYTF
TGCGCCAGCTCCCCTTTTAGTCAGACGGAGGGCTACACCTTC
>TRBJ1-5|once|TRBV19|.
CASSPPYSNQPQHF
TGTGCCAGCAGTCCTCCTTATAGCAATCAGCCCCAGCATTTT
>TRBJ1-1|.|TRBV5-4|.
CASSLASAGGTEAFF
TGTGCCAGCAGCTTGGCCTCGGCAGGAGGGACTGAAGCTTTCTTT
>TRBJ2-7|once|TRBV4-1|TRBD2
CASSLLRAGGIPYEQYF
TGCGCCAGCAGCCTCCTCCGAGCGGGGGGAATCCCATACGAGCAGTACTTC
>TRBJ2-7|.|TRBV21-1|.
CASSKEEGGLNEQYF
TGTGCCAGCAGCAAAGAGGAGGGGGGGCTGAACGAGCAGTACTTC
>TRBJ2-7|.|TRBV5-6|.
CASTRDGYEQYF
TGTGCCAGCACCAGGGATGGCTACGAGCAGTACTTC
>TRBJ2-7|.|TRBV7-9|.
CASSVDRFPEQYF
TGTGCCAGCAGCGTTGACAGGTTCCCCGAGCAGTACTTC
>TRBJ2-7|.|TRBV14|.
CASSQTRNHEQYF
TGTGCCAGCAGCCAGACTAGGAACCACGAGCAGTACTTC
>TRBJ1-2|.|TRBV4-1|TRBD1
CASSQPRQGPKYGYTF
TGCGCCAGCAGCCAACCCAGACAGGGGCCTAAGTATGGCTACACCTTC
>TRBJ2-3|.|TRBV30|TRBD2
CAWSAQTSGGRDTQYF
TGTGCCTGGAGTGCTCAGACTAGCGGGGGGCGAGATACGCAGTATTTT
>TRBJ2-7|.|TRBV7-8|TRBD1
CASSTYRGRTTYEQYF
TGTGCCAGCAGCACCTACAGGGGGAGGACTACCTACGAGCAGTACTTC
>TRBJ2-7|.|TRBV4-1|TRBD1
CASSPRTGAYEQYF
TGCGCCAGCAGCCCCCGGACAGGGGCCTACGAGCAGTACTTC
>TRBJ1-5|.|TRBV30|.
CAWSVRGNQPQHF
TGTGCCTGGAGTGTAAGAGGGAATCAGCCCCAGCATTTT
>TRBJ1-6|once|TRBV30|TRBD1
CAWGGQGHSPLHF
TGTGCCTGGGGGGGACAGGGGCATTCACCCCTCCACTTT
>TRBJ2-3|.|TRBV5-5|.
CASSFLDYGTDTQYF
TGTGCCAGCAGCTTCCTGGACTATGGAACAGATACGCAGTATTTT
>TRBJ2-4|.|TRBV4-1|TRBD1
CASSQDKTGTNIQYF
TGCGCCAGCAGCCAAGATAAGACAGGGACGAACATTCAGTACTTC
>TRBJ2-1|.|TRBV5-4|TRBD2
CASSLRLFRSSGGYNEQFF
TGTGCCAGCAGCTTACGACTTTTCCGGAGTAGCGGGGGTTACAATGAGCAGTTCTTC
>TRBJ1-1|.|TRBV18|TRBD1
CASSPLRLGQGSSTEAFF
TGTGCCAGCTCACCACTTAGGCTGGGACAGGGATCCAGTACTGAAGCTTTCTTT
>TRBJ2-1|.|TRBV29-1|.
CSARQVYNEQFF
TGCAGCGCCCGACAGGTTTACAATGAGCAGTTCTTC
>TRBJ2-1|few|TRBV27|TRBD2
CASSLSLGTSGGGNEQFF
TGTGCCAGCAGTTTATCTCTCGGGACTAGCGGGGGGGGGAATGAGCAGTTCTTC